This T cell receptor beta chain comes out of a study of memory CD4+ T cells and cytomegalovirus serostatus. The sort gate was single viable CD3+CD4+CD8-CD45RO+ cells for memory CD4+ T cells. TCRdb's copy holds only in-frame clones and misses some; the assay was immunoSEQ multiplex PCR. In the table there are over 35,000 clones, roughly 78% of which are singletons. Germline CDR1 is MDHEN and CDR2 is SYDVKM. V lost 7 bases, J lost 4 bases, and 10 bases lay in between. This CDR3 has 12 residues. The chain has TRBV28 and TRBJ1-2, with D unresolved. The receptor's source is an adult in good health and CMV-seronegative. Sequencing was performed on memory CD4+ T cells from blood. Here the CDR3 reads CASNRVGYGYTF. Written as DNA, the CDR3 is TGTGCCAGCAACCGGGTGGGCTATGGCTACACCTTC.